This T cell receptor (beta chain) was retrieved from a study of blood T cell repertoires in COVID-19. Study-level information: PBMCs, B-cell-depleted T cells, or T cells provided the cDNA or gDNA that made up the material.

V lost 4 bases and J lost 4, with 16 bases in between. Germline assignment: CDR1 ENHRY and CDR2 SYGVKD. The CDR3 is 15 residues long. The authors' processing: Estimates of nucleated cell counts were drawn from the amplification of reference gene primers. Using immunoSEQ multiplex PCR, the repertoire was profiled, and TCRdb retains in-frame clones only, with some absent. V, J and clone size are those of that table, while D and trimming were read from the DNA. Among about 110,000 clones listed, under 75% were seen once. The chain is built from TRBV10-3 and TRBJ1-2, with a tentative D call TRBD1 (5 bases). The material sequenced was peripheral blood. The origin of this receptor is a man of 80 years or more with acute or convalescent COVID-19. Written as DNA, the CDR3 is TGTGCCATCAGTGCCCAGGTCGGAGGGGCCTATGGCTACACCTTC. Translating gives CAISAQVGGAYGYTF.